The sequence of this T cell receptor beta chain was determined in a study of blood T cell repertoires in COVID-19. Study-wide context: COVID-19 samples, acute and convalescent, were from the United States, Italy and Spain.

TCRdb's table, derived via immunoSEQ multiplex PCR, lists solely in-frame clones and lacks some. The profile shows approximately 130,000 clones, roughly 79% of them singletons. Germline V lookup: CDR1 SGDLS, CDR2 YYNGEE. The J segment lost 0 bases and the V segment lost 2 bases, leaving 13 bases of the junction unmatched. CDR3 length: 19 amino acids. This clonotype was obtained from a human donor in a cohort sampled during active COVID-19. Specimen: peripheral blood. The chain links TRBV9 to TRBJ1-5, with 8 bases that match TRBD1. The CDR3 sequence is CASSVYRDRPLHSNQPQHF. The CDR3 nucleotides are TGTGCCAGCAGCGTGTATCGGGACAGGCCACTCCATAGCAATCAGCCCCAGCATTTT.